This TCR beta chain was found in a study of vaccination and CD4 T cells after COVID-19. Sequencing of cultured CD4+ T cell DNA used the Oncomine TCR Beta short-read assay. TCRdb itself ran the PCR reads through MiXCR, one entry per CDR3 protein. The sample has 9,500 to 10,000 distinct CDR3 sequences; about 33% are singletons. Points on this clonotype: Its matching antigen is unknown.

This CDR3 contains 12 residues. V was clipped by 6 bases and J by 10 bases, with 10 bases between them. Germline V gives CDR1 LGHNT, CDR2 FRNRAP. Regarding treatment: approximately nine-day PBMC culture with coronavirus spike peptide pools or control peptides (ViraFEST assay). CD4+ T cells of the unexposed donor were collected before the COVID-19 pandemic (2011-2018). Sample: CD4+ T cells from blood, cultured in vitro. V and J are TRBV12-5 and TRBJ1-6; D is undetermined. The sequence derives from a human donor in good health. CDR3 protein: CASGFPGSPLHF. The CDR3 nucleotides are TGTGCTAGTGGATTTCCCGGGTCACCCCTCCACTTT.